Below, 22 T cell receptor beta chains from the same sample are listed, as sequenced in a study of cytomegalovirus exposure and HLA in healthy donors. PCR primers comprised 60 Vbeta and 13 Jbeta primers. TCRdb keeps only in-frame clones here, not all; method: immunoSEQ multiplex PCR. The table has some 150,000 clones, approximately 79% seen once; the top ten hold about 0.64%. The sample consisted of PBMCs. Every receptor here comes from a male donor in good health and CMV-seronegative.

The chain uses TRBV25-1 and TRBJ1-2; 10 nucleotides match TRBD1. The CDR3 contains 17 residues. CDR1 MGHDK and CDR2 SYGVNS come from the germline V gene. With 0 bases clipped from V and 6 bases from J, the junction kept 10 bases outside the gene matches. The CDR3: CASSEYPGTGAAHGYTF. For the CDR3, the DNA is TGTGCCAGCAGTGAATATCCCGGGACAGGGGCGGCGCATGGCTACACCTTC.

The rearrangement uses TRBV7-3 and TRBJ1-1; 7 bases map to TRBD1. CDR1 and CDR2 (germline): SGHTA, FQGTGA. V trimming: 6 bases; J trimming: 4 bases; junction bases outside the gene matches: 5. The CDR3 runs 13 residues. This chain's CDR3 is CASSYHRGTEAFF. CDR3 DNA: TGTGCCAGCAGTTACCACAGGGGCACTGAAGCTTTCTTT.

This chain links TRBV6-1 with TRBJ2-5; perhaps TRBD1 as D (5 bases). Trimming left V 2 bases short and J 0 bases short, with 10 bases between. The CDR3 sequence is 15 residues long. Germline CDR1 is MNHNS and CDR2 is SASEGT. The chain's CDR3 is CASSEMVQDQETQYF. CDR3 DNA: TGTGCCAGCAGTGAAATGGTACAGGACCAAGAGACCCAGTACTTC.

The chain joins TRBV2 to TRBJ1-4; D may be TRBD1 (6 bases). CDR1 and CDR2 from the germline V gene are SNHLY and FYNNEI. Between the trimmed V and J ends, which lost 6 bases and 0 bases, there was a span of 11 bases. The CDR3 extends over 15 amino acids. The CDR3 DNA sequence: TGTGCCAGCAGCAGACAGGTTGCAACTAATGAAAAACTGTTTTTT. Amino acid sequence: CASSRQVATNEKLFF.

The rearrangement joins TRBV7-2 to TRBJ2-7, with 7 positions matching TRBD1. Germline values: CDR1 SGHTA, CDR2 FQGNSA. CDR3 length: 14 residues. V was pared by 3 bases and J by 3 bases, with 5 bases of the junction left unmatched. CDR3 sequence (DNA): TGTGCCAGCAGCTTGGACAGGTATAGCTACGAGCAGTACTTC. Translating it yields CASSLDRYSYEQYF.

The chain employs TRBV5-1 and TRBJ1-2, with D unresolved. The CDR3 sequence is 14 residues long. Germline V gives CDR1 SGHRS, CDR2 YFSETQ. Trimming removed 0 bases at V and 3 bases at J, with 9 bases between. CDR3 protein: CASSLAPGDYGYTF. The CDR3 coding sequence is TGCGCCAGCAGCTTGGCCCCCGGGGACTATGGCTACACCTTC. The variable domain in full, completed from reference TRBV5-1 and TRBJ1-2, reads KAGVTQTPRYLIKTRGQQVTLSCSPISGHRSVSWYQQTPGQGLQFLFEYFSETQRNKGNFPGRFSGRQFSNSRSEMNVSTLELGDSALYLCASSLAPGDYGYTFGSGTRLTVV.

The genes are TRBV5-1 and TRBJ2-3; TRBD1 matches at 8 bases. The CDR3 has 15 residues. Germline-derived CDR1 and CDR2 are SGHRS and YFSETQ. V was clipped by 4 bases and J by 0 bases; unmatched bases: 4. CDR3 residues: CASSRDRPSTDTQYF. The CDR3, as DNA: TGCGCCAGCAGCCGGGACAGGCCTAGCACAGATACGCAGTATTTT.

The chain joins TRBV2 to TRBJ1-2; the match to TRBD1 covers 7 bases. Germline assignment: CDR1 SNHLY and CDR2 FYNNEI. The CDR3 runs to 15 residues. The V segment lost 3 bases and the J segment 1 base; nucleotides outside the gene matches: 5. CDR3 region: CASSEGQFLNYGYTF. CDR3 coding DNA: TGTGCCAGCAGTGAGGGACAGTTCCTTAACTATGGCTACACCTTC.

This CDR3 reads CATRDREAVTEAFF. The CDR3 DNA is TGTGCCACGAGGGACAGGGAGGCGGTCACTGAAGCTTTCTTT. The chain employs TRBV6-1 and TRBJ1-1, with 9 bases lining up with TRBD1. The V segment lost 10 bases and the J segment 4 bases; nucleotides outside the gene matches: 10. The CDR3 totals 14 residues. The germline gives CDR1 MNHNS, CDR2 SASEGT.

This chain uses TRBV19 with TRBJ2-5, with TRBD2 matching 11 bases. CDR1 LNHDA and CDR2 SQIVND come from the germline V gene (reference sequence). J was trimmed by 4 bases and V by 5 bases; bases with no gene match: 12. This CDR3 is 17 amino acids long. The CDR3 nucleotides read TGTGCCAGTAGTCCCGGGGTAGCGGGAGGGGGGCGAGAGACCCAGTACTTC. This gives the protein CASSPGVAGGGRETQYF.

Only a few counts were recorded for this clone. This sequence joins TRBV9 and TRBJ2-3; TRBD2 is a possible D gene (5 bases). Germline CDR1 reads SGDLS; CDR2 reads YYNGEE. CDR3 length: 14 amino acids. Trimming pared 0 bases from V and 6 bases from J, leaving 11 bases between. DNA for the CDR3: TGTGCCAGCAGCGTAGCACCGGGAATGGATACGCAGTATTTT. Amino acids: CASSVAPGMDTQYF.

The chain carries TRBV9 and TRBJ1-5, with no clear D. The CDR3 contains 15 residues. The germline V gene has CDR1 SGDLS and CDR2 YYNGEE. V was shortened by 4 bases and J by 2 bases, with 13 bases between the two germline ends. The CDR3 protein is CASSLTPAGNQPQHF. The CDR3 coding sequence is TGTGCCAGCAGCTTGACCCCTGCGGGCAATCAGCCCCAGCATTTT.

The chain joins TRBV6-1 to TRBJ2-7, with a weak D call TRBD1 (6 bases). V was clipped by 7 bases and J by 3 bases, with 19 bases between them. The CDR3 consists of 15 residues. Germline-derived CDR1 and CDR2 are MNHNS and SASEGT. This chain's CDR3 is CASKEAGTPVYEQYF. The CDR3 bases are TGTGCCAGCAAGGAGGCCGGGACACCCGTCTACGAGCAGTACTTC.

There are a few counts of this clone. V is TRBV4-1 and J is TRBJ2-1; unclear D gene. Germline values: CDR1 MGHRA, CDR2 YSYEKL. This CDR3 is 14 amino acids long. Trimming shortened V by 1 base and J by 5 bases, and 9 bases separated the two germline ends. CDR3 DNA sequence: TGCGCCAGCAGCCAAGTTTTAATAAACAATGAGCAGTTCTTC. Translation gives CASSQVLINNEQFF.

This clone showed up just once. The chain is built from TRBV7-9 and TRBJ2-7, with D unresolved. The CDR3 spans 14 residues. Trimming left V 2 bases short and J 2 bases short, with 10 bases between. The germline CDR1 and CDR2 sequences are SEHNR and FQNEAQ (reference sequence). As DNA, the CDR3 is TGTGCCAGCAGCTTACCCGGTGCTACCTACGAGCAGTACTTC. This sequence encodes CASSLPGATYEQYF.

This chain uses TRBV30 with TRBJ2-7; D may be TRBD1 (6 bases). Looked up from germline, CDR1 is GTSNPN and CDR2 is SVGIG (reference sequence). The CDR3 sequence is 11 residues long. Trimming cost V 5 bases and J 4 bases, with 9 bases left between them. This chain's CDR3 is CAWGTGYEQYF. CDR3 DNA: TGTGCCTGGGGAACAGGGTACGAGCAGTACTTC.

The chain joins TRBV27 to TRBJ1-1, with D uncertain. CDR1 is MNHEY and CDR2 is SMNVEV in the germline V gene (reference sequence). V gave up 5 bases and J gave up 4 bases, with 11 bases separating them. CDR3 size: 13 residues. Here the CDR3 DNA reads TGTGCCAGCAGTCCCCGGGAACCCACTGAAGCTTTCTTT. Its protein product is CASSPREPTEAFF.

The sample holds one count of this clone. The V and J genes are TRBV11-1 and TRBJ2-5; D may be TRBD2 (6 bases). The CDR3 length is 14 residues. Germline V lookup: CDR1 SGHAT, CDR2 FQDESV (reference sequence). The V and J ends lost 4 bases and 5 bases respectively, with 14 bases between them. CDR3 sequence reads: CASSSRDLGETQYF. CDR3 bases: TGTGCCAGCAGCTCACGGGACTTAGGGGAGACCCAGTACTTC.

The CDR3 loop is CASSVKQAYNSPLHF. The CDR3 nucleotides are TGTGCCAGCAGTGTCAAACAGGCTTATAATTCACCCCTCCACTTT. The chain carries TRBV9 and TRBJ1-6; D is possibly TRBD1 (5 bases). The germline V gene has CDR1 SGDLS and CDR2 YYNGEE. Trimming stripped 5 bases from V and 4 bases from J, with 13 bases between. CDR3 size: 15 residues.

The CDR3 DNA is TGTGCCAGCAGCTACGGCTACGAGCAGTACTTC. This gives the protein CASSYGYEQYF. The chain links TRBV13 to TRBJ2-7; D remains unclear. V was pared by 4 bases and J by 3 bases, with 4 bases between. CDR3 size: 11 residues. Germline V CDR1 and CDR2: PRHDT, FYEKMQ (reference sequence).

For the CDR3, the DNA is TGTGCTAGTGGTTTGGTGGCCGACACCATATATTTT. Protein sequence: CASGLVADTIYF. This chain links TRBV12-5 with TRBJ1-3; D gene uncertain. V dropped 0 bases and J dropped 8 bases, with 5 bases sitting between them. CDR1 is LGHNT, CDR2 FRNRAP, per germline. The CDR3 totals 12 residues.

This clone was recorded a few times. The chain is built from TRBV19 and TRBJ2-1; 9 bases map to TRBD2. V trimming: 5 bases; J trimming: 8 bases; junction bases outside the gene matches: 22. Germline lookup yields CDR1 LNHDA and CDR2 SQIVND (reference sequence). The CDR3 covers 19 residues. This chain's CDR3 is CASSRRSLPLAGRMDEQFF. The CDR3 DNA reads TGTGCCAGTAGTCGAAGGTCCCTCCCTCTAGCGGGAAGGATGGATGAGCAGTTCTTC. Together with reference TRBV19 and TRBJ2-1, the CDR3 gives the full variable domain: DGGITQSPKYLFRKEGQNVTLSCEQNLNHDAMYWYRQDPGQGLRLIYYSQIVNDFQKGDIAEGYSVSREKKESFPLTVTSAQKNPTAFYLCASSRRSLPLAGRMDEQFFGPGTRLTVL.